Following are 20 T cell receptor beta chains from one sample sequenced in a study of cytomegalovirus exposure and HLA in healthy donors. Using immunoSEQ multiplex PCR, the repertoire was profiled, and TCRdb retains in-frame clones only, with some absent. The repertoire has around 400,000 clones, 86% of them found once; the top ten carry 0.83%. The specimen was PBMCs. These receptors were taken from a woman under 30 in good health and CMV-seronegative.

This sequence joins TRBV5-1 and TRBJ1-1; no definite D call. The CDR3 runs 15 residues. Germline CDR1 and CDR2: SGHRS and YFSETQ. The ends were cut back, 0 bases at V and 4 bases at J, with 13 bases in the middle. CDR3 sequence (DNA): TGCGCCAGCAGCTTGGAAGCGACGTTGAGCACTGAAGCTTTCTTT. As protein: CASSLEATLSTEAFF.

The J gene is TRBJ1-2, the V gene TRBV9; D gene unclear. Between the trimmed V and J ends, which lost 0 bases and 2 bases, there was a span of 5 bases. The CDR3 consists of 13 residues. Germline lookup yields CDR1 SGDLS and CDR2 YYNGEE. CDR3 in amino acids: CASSVVGNYGYTF. The CDR3 coding sequence is TGTGCCAGCAGCGTAGTGGGCAACTATGGCTACACCTTC.

V and J are TRBV28 and TRBJ2-7; TRBD1 matches 9 bases. The CDR3 consists of 16 residues. From germline, CDR1 is MDHEN and CDR2 SYDVKM. The V segment lost 5 bases and the J segment 3 bases; nucleotides outside the gene matches: 11. CDR3 in DNA: TGTGCCAGCAGTCCAAACTCCCCGGGACAGGGCTACGAGCAGTACTTC. Translated, it gives CASSPNSPGQGYEQYF.

This chain connects TRBV11-2 to TRBJ1-5; D not resolved. This CDR3 is 15 amino acids long. Germline values: CDR1 SGHAT, CDR2 FQNNGV. V lost 1 base and J 7 bases, leaving 14 bases between the germline ends. In nucleotides, the CDR3 is TGTGCCAGCAGCTTAGGACAATCCCGGGAACAGCCCCAGCATTTT. Residues: CASSLGQSREQPQHF.

The V and J genes are TRBV11-3 and TRBJ2-7; possibly TRBD1 for D (6 bases). The V and J ends lost 5 bases and 5 bases respectively, with 10 bases between them. Per germline, CDR1 SGHNT and CDR2 YENEEA. The CDR3 runs to 12 residues. The CDR3 nucleotides are TGTGCCAGCAGCAGACGGACAGACGAGCAGTACTTC. Its translation is CASSRRTDEQYF.

This chain uses TRBV28 with TRBJ1-2; 7 bases fit TRBD1. Germline assignment: CDR1 MDHEN and CDR2 SYDVKM. J was trimmed by 10 bases and V by 3 bases; bases with no gene match: 8. The CDR3 sequence is 13 residues long. The CDR3 protein is CASSFSQGLDYTF. Written as DNA, the CDR3 is TGTGCCAGCAGTTTCTCACAGGGGTTGGACTACACCTTC.

The genes are TRBV28 and TRBJ2-7, with a possible D match to TRBD2 (6 bases). Trimming took off 3 bases at V and 5 bases at J, with 14 bases between the two ends. The CDR3 spans 14 residues. Germline V gene data show CDR1 as MDHEN and CDR2 as SYDVKM. CDR3 sequence reads: CASSFQGGLDEQYF. CDR3 DNA: TGTGCCAGCAGTTTTCAGGGAGGTTTGGACGAGCAGTACTTC.

The CDR3 sequence is CASSLIAGGGAQYF. CDR3 coding DNA: TGTGCCAGCAGCCTTATAGCGGGAGGGGGGGCCCAGTACTTC. The chain carries TRBV27 and TRBJ2-5, with 11 bases fitting TRBD2. CDR1 MNHEY and CDR2 SMNVEV come from the germline V gene (reference sequence). The CDR3 runs to 14 residues. V was clipped by 6 bases and J by 9 bases; unmatched bases: 9.

This rearrangement joins TRBV7-8 to TRBJ1-2, with D tentatively TRBD1 (5 bases). This CDR3 is 14 amino acids long. V lost 4 bases, J lost 6 bases, and 15 bases lay in between. CDR1 is SGHVS, CDR2 FQNEAQ, per germline. The CDR3, as DNA: TGTGCCAGCAGCTCATCGGGAGGGGCGGATGGCTACACCTTC. Its protein is CASSSSGGADGYTF.

The chain employs TRBV15 and TRBJ2-3, with TRBD2 as a possible D gene (5 bases). The CDR3 consists of 14 residues. CDR1 is LNHNV and CDR2 is YYDKDF in the germline V gene (reference sequence). Trimming left V 9 bases short and J 2 bases short, with 15 bases between. The CDR3 sequence is CATTRLRNTDTQYF. In DNA form, the CDR3 reads TGTGCCACGACCCGACTACGCAACACAGATACGCAGTATTTT.

This sequence joins TRBV6-6 and TRBJ2-1; tentative D call: TRBD2 (6 bases). Germline V CDR1 and CDR2: MNHNY, SVGAGI (reference sequence). The CDR3 totals 13 residues. V was cut by 4 bases and J by 5 bases, with 9 bases left in between. CDR3 DNA sequence: TGTGCCAGCAGTTGGGGACTCCACAATGAGCAGTTCTTC. This codes for CASSWGLHNEQFF.

The chain carries TRBV29-1 and TRBJ2-7, with 7 nucleotides matching TRBD2. The V segment lost 4 bases and the J segment 6 bases; nucleotides outside the gene matches: 9. This CDR3 has 13 amino acids. The germline V gene has CDR1 SQVTM and CDR2 ANQGSEA. Here the CDR3 reads CSVVGLVATEQYF. Written as DNA, the CDR3 is TGCAGCGTTGTAGGACTAGTGGCCACCGAGCAGTACTTC.

The chain employs TRBV29-1 and TRBJ2-3, with TRBD1 identical over 10 bases. The CDR3 runs 14 residues. From germline, CDR1 is SQVTM and CDR2 ANQGSEA. J gave up 6 bases and V 4 bases, and 7 bases lay outside the gene matches. CDR3 sequence: CSVVLDRGADTQYF. CDR3 coding DNA: TGCAGCGTTGTGTTGGACAGGGGGGCGGATACGCAGTATTTT.

The chain employs TRBV5-5 and TRBJ1-5; D possibly corresponds to TRBD1 (5 bases). CDR3 length equals 15 residues. Looked up from germline, CDR1 is SGHKS and CDR2 is YYEKEE (reference sequence). V was pared by 4 bases and J by 6 bases, with 17 bases between. CDR3: CASSLEWGDIQPQHF. CDR3 sequence (DNA): TGTGCCAGCAGCCTAGAGTGGGGGGATATTCAGCCCCAGCATTTT.

V and J are TRBV9 and TRBJ2-5; 15 bases agree with TRBD2. J lost 4 bases, V lost 3 bases, and 10 bases had no gene match. Germline CDR1 SGDLS, CDR2 YYNGEE. This CDR3 spans 18 amino acids. The CDR3 nucleotides read TGTGCCAGCAGCGACCCGGGACTAGCGGGAGGCGGAGGAGAGACCCAGTACTTC. Its protein product is CASSDPGLAGGGGETQYF.

V is TRBV7-9 and J is TRBJ1-1, with 12 bases aligning to TRBD1. J gave up 6 bases and V 3 bases, and 5 bases lay outside the gene matches. The CDR3 runs to 15 residues. CDR1 is SEHNR and CDR2 is FQNEAQ in the germline V gene (reference sequence). The CDR3 nucleotides are TGTGCCAGCAGCTTGCCGGGACAGGGGGCTTCTGAAGCTTTCTTT. Amino acid sequence: CASSLPGQGASEAFF.

CDR3 sequence (DNA): TGTGCCAGCAGTGAGGCCAGGGTGAACACTGAAGCTTTCTTT. Protein product: CASSEARVNTEAFF. The chain has TRBV6-1 and TRBJ1-1, with TRBD1 as a possible D gene (5 bases). This CDR3 is 14 amino acids long. Germline CDR1 is MNHNS and CDR2 is SASEGT. Trimming took 3 bases from V and 0 from J, leaving 8 bases between them.

CDR3 region: CASSFYISGQADNEQFF. The CDR3, as DNA: TGTGCCAGCAGTTTTTATATATCGGGACAGGCGGACAATGAGCAGTTCTTC. The V and J genes are TRBV28 and TRBJ2-1; 8 bases agree with TRBD1. With V trimmed by 3 bases and J by 5 bases, 12 bases remained unmatched. Germline values: CDR1 MDHEN, CDR2 SYDVKM. This CDR3 is built from 17 residues.

This clone has only one observation. In nucleotides, the CDR3 is TGCGCCAGCAGCCAAGAAGGGACAGGATTGCACACTGAAGCTTTCTTT. Amino acid sequence: CASSQEGTGLHTEAFF. V is TRBV4-1 and J is TRBJ1-1; 8 bases fit TRBD1. The CDR3 is 16 residues long. Trimming at V came to 0 bases and at J to 3 bases, leaving 6 bases not matched to a gene. CDR1 and CDR2 (germline): MGHRA, YSYEKL.

This rearrangement joins TRBV7-6 to TRBJ2-2; 10 nucleotides agree with TRBD1. V lost 4 bases to trimming and J lost 4 bases; unmatched junction nucleotides: 6. Germline V lookup: CDR1 SGHVS, CDR2 FNYEAQ. This CDR3 has 16 amino acids. This CDR3 reads CASSYRQGAGTGELFF. In DNA form, the CDR3 reads TGTGCCAGCAGCTATCGACAGGGGGCAGGCACCGGGGAGCTGTTTTTT. Variable domain in full (rest from reference TRBV7-6 and TRBJ2-2): GAGVSQSPRYKVTKRGQDVALRCDPISGHVSLYWYRQALGQGPEFLTYFNYEAQQDKSGLPNDRFSAERPEGSISTLTIQRTEQRDSAMYRCASSYRQGAGTGELFFGEGSRLTVL.